A selection of T cell receptor beta chains follows, all from one sample in a study of blood T cell repertoires in COVID-19. Sequencing was performed with immunoSEQ multiplex PCR; in TCRdb, only in-frame clones are kept and a portion is missing. The sample yields under 150,000 clones, 86% seen once. Input material: PBMCs or T cells enriched from blood (not recorded which). Receptors originate from a woman between 50 and 59 years old who had recovered from COVID-19. Both conserved end residues are part of each CDR3. A D gene is named only where the DNA matches it firmly. Clone sizes are given selectively: once, few, many, or a class where the clone is expanded.

TRBJ2-7 | TRBD1 | once | TRBV29-1 | CSGGDRGIDEQYF | TGCAGCGGGGGGGACAGGGGAATCGACGAGCAGTACTTC
TRBJ2-7 | TRBD1 | - | TRBV27 | CASSWTGPSYEQYF | TGTGCCAGCAGCTGGACAGGGCCTTCCTACGAGCAGTACTTC
TRBJ1-2 | TRBD1 | - | TRBV5-1 | CASSFQGEDGYTF | TGCGCCAGCAGCTTCCAGGGGGAAGATGGCTACACCTTC
TRBJ1-5 | - | - | TRBV29-1 | CSVGRTADSNQPQHF | TGCAGCGTTGGTCGGACAGCCGATAGCAATCAGCCCCAGCATTTT
TRBJ1-4 | - | - | TRBV5-6 | CASSSGNEKLFF | TGTGCCAGCAGTTCAGGGAATGAAAAACTGTTTTTT
TRBJ2-2 | TRBD1 | - | TRBV6-5 | CASSRDRGRTGELFF | TGTGCCAGCAGTAGGGACAGGGGGCGAACCGGGGAGCTGTTTTTT
TRBJ2-7 | - | - | TRBV6-5 | CASSLQGYEQYF | TGTGCCAGCAGTCTTCAGGGGTACGAGCAGTACTTC
TRBJ1-3 | TRBD1 | - | TRBV29-1 | CSVQTGDGENTIYF | TGCAGCGTCCAAACAGGGGACGGGGAAAACACCATATATTTT
TRBJ2-7 | TRBD2 | - | TRBV10-1 | CATSRGGADEQYF | TGCGCCACAAGCCGGGGGGGGGCGGACGAGCAGTACTTC
TRBJ1-2 | - | - | TRBV29-1 | CSVRTGATSYTF | TGCAGCGTTAGGACGGGAGCTACGAGCTACACCTTC
TRBJ2-1 | - | - | TRBV5-6 | CASSLVRAAYNEQFF | TGTGCCAGCAGCTTGGTGCGGGCAGCTTACAATGAGCAGTTCTTC
TRBJ1-3 | - | - | TRBV7-8 | CASSMGGFLSGNTIYF | TGTGCCAGCAGCATGGGGGGGTTCCTATCTGGAAACACCATATATTTT
TRBJ2-3 | TRBD2 | - | TRBV7-8 | CASSLALAGAADTQYF | TGTGCCAGCAGCTTAGCCCTAGCGGGGGCGGCAGATACGCAGTATTTT
TRBJ2-2 | TRBD2 | - | TRBV13 | CASSLGLAGGRNTGELFF | TGTGCCAGCAGCTTAGGACTAGCGGGGGGTCGAAACACCGGGGAGCTGTTTTTT
TRBJ1-4 | - | - | TRBV7-2 | CASSIGVREKLFF | TGTGCCAGCAGCATTGGCGTGAGGGAAAAACTGTTTTTT
TRBJ1-1 | TRBD1 | few | TRBV10-3 | CAISGGTGRRTEAFF | TGTGCCATCAGTGGAGGGACAGGTAGGCGCACTGAAGCTTTCTTT
TRBJ1-1 | - | once | TRBV6-5 | CASSLRQNTEAFF | TGTGCCAGCAGCCTAAGACAGAACACTGAAGCTTTCTTT
TRBJ2-3 | TRBD2 | - | TRBV2 | CASSALAGSTDTQYF | TGTGCCAGCAGTGCCTTAGCGGGTAGCACAGATACGCAGTATTTT
TRBJ2-7 | TRBD1 | - | TRBV6-1 | CASSQARTGDYEQYF | TGTGCCAGCAGTCAAGCGCGGACAGGGGACTACGAGCAGTACTTC
TRBJ2-7 | - | few | TRBV18 | CASSPATVSYEQYF | TGTGCCAGCTCACCAGCGACAGTTTCCTACGAGCAGTACTTC
TRBJ2-7 | TRBD1 | - | TRBV2 | CASRRQGPLGEQYF | TGTGCCAGCAGGCGACAGGGACCCCTCGGGGAGCAGTACTTC
TRBJ1-5 | TRBD1 | once | TRBV7-2 | CASSLGQGASQPQHF | TGTGCCAGCAGCTTAGGACAGGGGGCTAGCCAGCCCCAGCATTTT
TRBJ1-3 | - | - | TRBV30 | CAWSEGRAGNTIYF | TGTGCCTGGTCCGAGGGGAGGGCTGGAAACACCATATATTTT
TRBJ1-6 | - | - | TRBV6-5 | CASRQTSLNSPLHF | TGTGCCAGCAGGCAGACTTCCCTTAATTCACCCCTCCACTTT
TRBJ2-1 | TRBD2 | - | TRBV27 | CASSLSSGGAFEQFF | TGTGCCAGCAGCCTCTCGAGCGGGGGGGCCTTTGAGCAGTTCTTC
TRBJ2-1 | TRBD2 | - | TRBV3-1/TRBV3-2 | CASSALAGGRDEQFF | TGTGCCAGCAGCGCCCTAGCGGGGGGGCGGGATGAGCAGTTCTTC
TRBJ2-7 | TRBD1 | - | TRBV3-1/TRBV3-2 | CASSPGTVIYEQYF | TGTGCCAGCAGCCCTGGGACAGTCATCTACGAGCAGTACTTC
TRBJ2-3 | - | few | TRBV6-6 | CASSITRGGADTQYF | TGTGCCAGCAGCATTACTCGAGGGGGGGCAGATACGCAGTATTTT
TRBJ2-3 | TRBD2 | - | TRBV7-7 | CASSLGAGGGTDTQYF | TGTGCTAGCAGCTTAGGAGCGGGGGGTGGCACAGATACGCAGTATTTT
TRBJ2-3 | - | - | TRBV21-1 | CASSKTDGHSTDTQYF | TGTGCCAGCAGCAAGACCGACGGACATAGCACAGATACGCAGTATTTT
TRBJ2-7 | TRBD1 | - | TRBV2 | CASSGTGATYEQYF | TGTGCCAGCAGTGGGACAGGGGCTACCTACGAGCAGTACTTC
TRBJ1-5 | - | - | TRBV6-2/TRBV6-3 | CASSTGRSQHF | TGTGCCAGCAGCACCGGGAGGTCCCAGCATTTT
TRBJ1-6 | - | - | TRBV11-2 | CASNTVRGNSPLHF | TGTGCCAGCAATACGGTCAGGGGTAATTCACCCCTCCACTTT
TRBJ1-4 | TRBD1 | - | TRBV30 | CAWGQGANEKLFF | TGTGCCTGGGGACAGGGGGCTAATGAAAAACTGTTTTTT
TRBJ2-1 | - | - | TRBV19 | CASSISSGTYNEQFF | TGTGCCAGTAGTATTAGTAGCGGAACCTACAATGAGCAGTTCTTC
TRBJ2-5 | - | - | TRBV7-6 | CASSWTYQETQYF | TGTGCCAGCAGCTGGACTTACCAAGAGACCCAGTACTTC
TRBJ2-5 | TRBD1 | few | TRBV7-8 | CASRVAGGKQETQYF | TGTGCCAGCCGAGTGGCAGGGGGCAAACAAGAGACCCAGTACTTC
TRBJ2-3 | TRBD1 | - | TRBV6-5 | CASKGTDTDTQYF | TGTGCCAGCAAGGGGACAGACACAGATACGCAGTATTTT